This TCR beta chain comes out of a study of lymphopenia after photon versus proton radiotherapy. With 5 bases clipped from V and 0 bases from J, the junction kept 8 bases outside the gene matches. Per the germline V gene, CDR1 is PRHDT and CDR2 is FYEKMQ (reference sequence). This CDR3 has 17 amino acids. This table comes from immunoSEQ multiplex PCR, and its TCRdb copy is limited to in-frame clones, with some not included. The table has over 25,000 clones, around nine tenths seen once; the top ten hold around 0.76%. The receptor was derived from a woman between 45 and 60 years old with cholangiocarcinoma. V and J are TRBV13 and TRBJ2-7; 12 nucleotides match TRBD1. Sequenced material: peripheral blood, taken from a patient treated with photon-based radiotherapy. The CDR3 region has the DNA TGTGCCAGCAGCCGCAGGGGACAGGGGGCATCCTCCTACGAGCAGTACTTC. Translating it yields CASSRRGQGASSYEQYF.